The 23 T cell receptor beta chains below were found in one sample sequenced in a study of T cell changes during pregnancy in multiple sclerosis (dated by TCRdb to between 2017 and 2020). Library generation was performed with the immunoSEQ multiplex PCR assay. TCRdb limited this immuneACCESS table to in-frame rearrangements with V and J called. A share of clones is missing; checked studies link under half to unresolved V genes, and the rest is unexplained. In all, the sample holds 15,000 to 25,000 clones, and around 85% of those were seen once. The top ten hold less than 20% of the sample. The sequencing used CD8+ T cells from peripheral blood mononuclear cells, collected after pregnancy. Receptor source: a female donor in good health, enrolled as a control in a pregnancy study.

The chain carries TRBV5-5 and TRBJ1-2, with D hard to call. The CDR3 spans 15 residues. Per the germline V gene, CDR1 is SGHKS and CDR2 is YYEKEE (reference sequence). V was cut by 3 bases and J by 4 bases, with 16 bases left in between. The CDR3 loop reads CASSWFIEGGYGYTF. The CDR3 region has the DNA TGTGCCAGCAGCTGGTTCATAGAGGGTGGCTATGGCTACACCTTC.

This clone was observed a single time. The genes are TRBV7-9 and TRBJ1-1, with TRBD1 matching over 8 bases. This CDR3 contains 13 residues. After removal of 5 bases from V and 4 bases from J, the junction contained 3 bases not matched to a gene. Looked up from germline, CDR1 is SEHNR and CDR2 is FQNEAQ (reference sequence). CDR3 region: CASSAGTGTEAFF. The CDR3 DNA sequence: TGTGCCAGCAGCGCGGGGACAGGCACTGAAGCTTTCTTT.

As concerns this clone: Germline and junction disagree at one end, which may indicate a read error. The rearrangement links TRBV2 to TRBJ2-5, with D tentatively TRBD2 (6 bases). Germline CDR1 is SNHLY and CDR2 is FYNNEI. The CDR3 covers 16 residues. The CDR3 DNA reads TGTGCCGGCAGAAGAGTTCCGGGGGATTTGAGGGAGACCCAGTACTTC. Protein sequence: CAGRRVPGDLRETQYF.

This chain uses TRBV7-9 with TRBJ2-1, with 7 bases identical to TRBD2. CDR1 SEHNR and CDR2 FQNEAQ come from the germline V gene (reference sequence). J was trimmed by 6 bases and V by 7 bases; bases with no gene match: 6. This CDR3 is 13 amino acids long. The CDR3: CASKAAGVNEQFF. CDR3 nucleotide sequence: TGTGCCAGCAAGGCGGCGGGGGTCAATGAGCAGTTCTTC.

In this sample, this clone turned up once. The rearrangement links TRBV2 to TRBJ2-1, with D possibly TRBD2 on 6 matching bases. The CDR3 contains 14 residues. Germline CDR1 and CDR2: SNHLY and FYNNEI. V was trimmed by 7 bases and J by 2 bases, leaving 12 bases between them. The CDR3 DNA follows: TGTGCCAGCATCCCTACGGGAGCCTACAATGAGCAGTTCTTC. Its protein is CASIPTGAYNEQFF.

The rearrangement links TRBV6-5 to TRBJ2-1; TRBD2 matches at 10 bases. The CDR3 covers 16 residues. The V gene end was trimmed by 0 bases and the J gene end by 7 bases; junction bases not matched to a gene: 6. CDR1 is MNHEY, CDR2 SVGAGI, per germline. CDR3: CASSYSRTSGTNEQFF. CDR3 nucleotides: TGTGCCAGCAGTTACTCCCGTACTAGCGGGACGAATGAGCAGTTCTTC.

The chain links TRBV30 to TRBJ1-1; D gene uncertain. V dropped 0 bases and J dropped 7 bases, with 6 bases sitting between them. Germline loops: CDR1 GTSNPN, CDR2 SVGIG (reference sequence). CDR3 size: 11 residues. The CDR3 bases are TGTGCCTGGAGTGTACGGGATGAAGCTTTCTTT. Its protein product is CAWSVRDEAFF.

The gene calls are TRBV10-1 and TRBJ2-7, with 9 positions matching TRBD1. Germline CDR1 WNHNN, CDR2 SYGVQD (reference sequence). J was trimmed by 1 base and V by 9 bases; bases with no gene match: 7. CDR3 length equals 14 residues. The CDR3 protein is CASSRDRASYEQYF. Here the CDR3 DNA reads TGCGCCAGTAGCCGGGACAGGGCATCCTACGAGCAGTACTTC.

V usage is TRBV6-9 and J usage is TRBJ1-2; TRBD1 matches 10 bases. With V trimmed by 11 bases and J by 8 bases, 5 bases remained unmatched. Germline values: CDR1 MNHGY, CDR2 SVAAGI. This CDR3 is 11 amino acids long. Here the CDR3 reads CAGDRGDGYTF. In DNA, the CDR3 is TGTGCCGGGGACAGGGGAGACGGCTACACCTTC.

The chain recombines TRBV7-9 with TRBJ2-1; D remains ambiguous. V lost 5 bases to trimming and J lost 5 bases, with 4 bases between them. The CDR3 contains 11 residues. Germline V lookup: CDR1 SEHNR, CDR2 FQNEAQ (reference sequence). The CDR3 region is CASSQNNEQFF. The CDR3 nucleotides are TGTGCCAGCAGCCAAAACAATGAGCAGTTCTTC.

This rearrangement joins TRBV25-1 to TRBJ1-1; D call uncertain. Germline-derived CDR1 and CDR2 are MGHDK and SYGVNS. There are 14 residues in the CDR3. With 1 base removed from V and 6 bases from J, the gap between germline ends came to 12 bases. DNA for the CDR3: TGTGCCAGCAGTGAATTGGGCGGGGAACCTGAAGCTTTCTTT. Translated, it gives CASSELGGEPEAFF. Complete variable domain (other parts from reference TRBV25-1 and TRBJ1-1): EADIYQTPRYLVIGTGKKITLECSQTMGHDKMYWYQQDPGMELHLIHYSYGVNSTEKGDLSSESTVSRIRTEHFPLTLESARPSHTSQYLCASSELGGEPEAFFGQGTRLTVV.

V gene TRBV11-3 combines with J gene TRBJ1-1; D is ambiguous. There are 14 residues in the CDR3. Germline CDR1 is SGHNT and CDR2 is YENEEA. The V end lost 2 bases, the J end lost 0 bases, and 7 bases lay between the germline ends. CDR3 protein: CASSLIPMNTEAFF. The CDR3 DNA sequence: TGTGCCAGCAGCTTAATCCCCATGAACACTGAAGCTTTCTTT.

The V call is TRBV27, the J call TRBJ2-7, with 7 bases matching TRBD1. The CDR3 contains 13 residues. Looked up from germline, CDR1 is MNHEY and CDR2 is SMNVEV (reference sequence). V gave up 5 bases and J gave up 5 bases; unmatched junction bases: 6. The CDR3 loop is CASSVDRVDEQYF. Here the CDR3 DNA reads TGTGCCAGCAGTGTCGACAGGGTCGACGAGCAGTACTTC.

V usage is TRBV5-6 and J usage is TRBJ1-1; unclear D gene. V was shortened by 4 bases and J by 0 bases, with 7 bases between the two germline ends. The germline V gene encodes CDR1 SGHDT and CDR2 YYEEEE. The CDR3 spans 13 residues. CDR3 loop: CASSLTVNTEAFF. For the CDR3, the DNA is TGTGCCAGCAGCCTAACAGTGAACACTGAAGCTTTCTTT.

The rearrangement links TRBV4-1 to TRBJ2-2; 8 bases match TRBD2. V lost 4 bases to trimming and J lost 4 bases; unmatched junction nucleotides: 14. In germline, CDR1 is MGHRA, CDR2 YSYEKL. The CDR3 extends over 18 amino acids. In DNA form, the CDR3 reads TGCGCCAGCAGCCGAGGGAGACCGGGACTAGTTGGCACCGGGGAGCTGTTTTTT. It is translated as CASSRGRPGLVGTGELFF.

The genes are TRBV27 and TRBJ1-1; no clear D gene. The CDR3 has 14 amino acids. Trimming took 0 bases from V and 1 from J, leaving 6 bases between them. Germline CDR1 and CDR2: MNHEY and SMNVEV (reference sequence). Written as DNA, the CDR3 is TGTGCCAGCAGTTTATCGGCAGAGAACACTGAAGCTTTCTTT. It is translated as CASSLSAENTEAFF.

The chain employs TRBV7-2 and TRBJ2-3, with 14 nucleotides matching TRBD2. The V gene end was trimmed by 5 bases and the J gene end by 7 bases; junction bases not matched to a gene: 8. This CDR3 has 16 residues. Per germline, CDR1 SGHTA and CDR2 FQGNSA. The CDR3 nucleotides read TGTGCCAGCAGCGCCGGACTAGCGGGGGGCGGACATACGCAGTATTTT. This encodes CASSAGLAGGGHTQYF.

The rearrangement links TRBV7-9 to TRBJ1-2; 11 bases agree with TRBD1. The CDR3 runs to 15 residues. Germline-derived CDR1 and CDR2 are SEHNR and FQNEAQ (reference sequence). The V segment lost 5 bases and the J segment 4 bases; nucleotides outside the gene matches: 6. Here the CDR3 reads CASSTKGQGVYGYTF. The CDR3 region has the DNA TGTGCCAGCAGCACCAAGGGACAGGGGGTCTATGGCTACACCTTC.

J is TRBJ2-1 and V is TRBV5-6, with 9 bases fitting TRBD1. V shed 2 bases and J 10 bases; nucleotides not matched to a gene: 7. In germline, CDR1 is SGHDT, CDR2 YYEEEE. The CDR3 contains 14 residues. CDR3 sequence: CASSLGTGGGEQFF. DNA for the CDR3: TGTGCCAGCAGCTTAGGAACAGGGGGCGGAGAGCAGTTCTTC.

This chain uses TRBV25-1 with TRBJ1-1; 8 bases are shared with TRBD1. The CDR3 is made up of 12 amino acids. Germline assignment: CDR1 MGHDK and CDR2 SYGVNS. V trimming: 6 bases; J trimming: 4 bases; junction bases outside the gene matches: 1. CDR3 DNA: TGTGCCAGCAGAGGGACAGGCACTGAAGCTTTCTTT. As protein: CASRGTGTEAFF.

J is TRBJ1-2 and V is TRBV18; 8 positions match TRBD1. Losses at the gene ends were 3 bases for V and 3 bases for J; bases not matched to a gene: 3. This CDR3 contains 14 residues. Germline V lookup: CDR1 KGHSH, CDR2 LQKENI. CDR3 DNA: TGTGCCAGCTCACCCCCGGACAGGGACTATGGCTACACCTTC. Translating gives CASSPPDRDYGYTF.

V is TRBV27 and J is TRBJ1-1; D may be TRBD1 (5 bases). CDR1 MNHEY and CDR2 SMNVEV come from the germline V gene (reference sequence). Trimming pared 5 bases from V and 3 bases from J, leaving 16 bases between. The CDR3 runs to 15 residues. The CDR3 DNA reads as TGTGCCAGCAGTGAAATCCCAGGGAGGGACACTGAAGCTTTCTTT. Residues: CASSEIPGRDTEAFF.

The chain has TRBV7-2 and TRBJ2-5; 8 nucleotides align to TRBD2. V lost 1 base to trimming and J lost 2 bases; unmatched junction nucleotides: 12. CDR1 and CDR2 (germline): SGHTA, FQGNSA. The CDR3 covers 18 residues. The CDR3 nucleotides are TGTGCCAGCAGCTTAGATGGTCTGCGCGGGGGGTCTCAAGAGACCCAGTACTTC. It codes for CASSLDGLRGGSQETQYF.